The 14 T cell receptor beta chains listed next were all sequenced from one sample in a study of T cells in Graves' hyperthyroidism and ophthalmopathy. TCR beta CDR3 sequences were amplified from RNA transcripts. The HTBI primer set served for first-round RT-PCR of the TCR CDR3. One entry per CDR3 protein, called by TCRdb with MiXCR from the multiplex PCR reads. The repertoire holds about 400,000 distinct CDR3 sequences, 15% seen once, with about 33% in the top ten. The specimen was blood. These receptors originate from a woman under 40 with Graves' hyperthyroidism.

V usage is TRBV5-1 and J usage is TRBJ2-1; 7 bases are shared with TRBD1. Looked up from germline, CDR1 is SGHRS and CDR2 is YFSETQ. Germline trimming cut 2 bases from V and 1 base from J; bases unmatched to any gene: 12. The CDR3 covers 18 residues. DNA of the CDR3: TGCGCCAGCAGCTTCCCGCAACTGACAGGGCCGTCCTACAATGAGCAGTTCTTC. Its protein product is CASSFPQLTGPSYNEQFF.

This clonotype appeared many times. The V gene is TRBV28, the J gene TRBJ2-7; 11 bases match TRBD2. The CDR3 contains 15 residues. CDR1 MDHEN and CDR2 SYDVKM come from the germline V gene. J gave up 6 bases and V 6 bases, and 10 bases lay outside the gene matches. The CDR3 is CASSRTSGSPREQYF. CDR3 DNA: TGTGCCAGCAGCCGAACTAGCGGGAGTCCTCGCGAGCAGTACTTC.

This clonotype appeared many times. The rearrangement uses TRBV12-3 or TRBV12-4 and TRBJ2-1, with TRBD2 matching 10 bases. With V trimmed by 3 bases and J by 8 bases, 7 bases remained unmatched. The CDR3 length is 15 residues. The CDR3 coding sequence is TGTGCCAGCAGTTTGCGTCTAGCGGGAGTCGATGAGCAGTTCTTC. It is translated as CASSLRLAGVDEQFF.

This clonotype was detected a few times. The chain combines TRBV5-1 with TRBJ2-2, with 12 nucleotides matching TRBD2. Looked up from germline, CDR1 is SGHRS and CDR2 is YFSETQ. This CDR3 has 18 residues. Trimming cost V 3 bases and J 7 bases; bases outside gene matches: 13. The CDR3 spells CASSSPDWTSGKNGELFF. The CDR3 DNA sequence: TGCGCCAGCAGCTCCCCAGATTGGACTAGCGGGAAAAACGGGGAGCTGTTTTTT. Looking up the rest from reference TRBV5-1 and TRBJ2-2 gives the full variable domain: KAGVTQTPRYLIKTRGQQVTLSCSPISGHRSVSWYQQTPGQGLQFLFEYFSETQRNKGNFPGRFSGRQFSNSRSEMNVSTLELGDSALYLCASSSPDWTSGKNGELFFGEGSRLTVL.

V usage is TRBV5-6 and J usage is TRBJ2-5, with a tentative D call TRBD2 (6 bases). V gave up 0 bases and J gave up 4 bases, with 7 bases separating them. Germline values: CDR1 SGHDT, CDR2 YYEEEE. This CDR3 is 13 amino acids long. CDR3 coding DNA: TGTGCCAGCAGCTTGGCGGGAGCAGAGACCCAGTACTTC. Its translation: CASSLAGAETQYF.

V is TRBV29-1 and J is TRBJ2-1; weak D call: TRBD2 (5 bases). Trimming pared 4 bases from V and 6 bases from J, leaving 10 bases between. Germline V CDR1 and CDR2: SQVTM, ANQGSEA. The CDR3 covers 12 residues. In DNA, the CDR3 is TGCAGCGTTGTCCCGGGGATCAATGAGCAGTTCTTC. This gives the protein CSVVPGINEQFF.

This clonotype was observed many times. The chain uses TRBV5-1 and TRBJ2-7; no clear D gene. The CDR3 sequence is 13 residues long. The germline CDR1 and CDR2 sequences are SGHRS and YFSETQ. V lost 1 base and J lost 0, with 5 bases in between. The CDR3 DNA sequence: TGCGCCAGCAGCTTGATTAGCTCCTACGAGCAGTACTTC. The encoded protein is CASSLISSYEQYF. Full variable domain (rest looked up from reference TRBV5-1 and TRBJ2-7): KAGVTQTPRYLIKTRGQQVTLSCSPISGHRSVSWYQQTPGQGLQFLFEYFSETQRNKGNFPGRFSGRQFSNSRSEMNVSTLELGDSALYLCASSLISSYEQYFGPGTRLTVT.

In its sample, this clonotype was seen a few times. The chain uses TRBV30 and TRBJ2-7; no clear D. V was trimmed by 0 bases and J by 2 bases, leaving 14 bases between them. Germline assignment: CDR1 GTSNPN and CDR2 SVGIG (reference sequence). The CDR3 has 15 residues. Here the CDR3 DNA reads TGTGCCTGGAGTGTACCCAAGGGCCCCACCTACGAGCAGTACTTC. This translates into CAWSVPKGPTYEQYF.

This clonotype was detected only a few times. The chain is built from TRBV18 and TRBJ1-4; the match to TRBD1 covers 7 bases. The CDR3 is 17 residues long. V shed 3 bases, J shed 3 bases, and the junction held 10 bases outside the gene matches. Germline lookup yields CDR1 KGHSH and CDR2 LQKENI. CDR3 protein: CASSPPGGRGPNEKLFF. CDR3 DNA: TGTGCCAGCTCACCCCCCGGAGGAAGGGGGCCTAATGAAAAACTGTTTTTT.

This clonotype appeared a few times. Relative to the germline gene, one junction end is altered; a read error may explain this. The chain links TRBV5-5 to TRBJ2-7; no clear D. Germline V CDR1 and CDR2: SGHKS, YYEKEE (reference sequence). This CDR3 is 15 amino acids long. The DNA for the CDR3 is TGTGCCAGCAGCTGGCTCGGATTCCCGGCTTACGAGCAGCACTTC. Translation gives CASSWLGFPAYEQHF.

This clonotype was seen a handful of times. The rearrangement links TRBV7-9 to TRBJ1-5; D unclear. CDR1 and CDR2 (germline): SEHNR, FQNEAQ (reference sequence). The CDR3 runs to 12 residues. Trimming took off 3 bases at V and 6 bases at J, with 6 bases between the two ends. CDR3 region: CASSFGSQPQHF. CDR3 sequence (DNA): TGTGCCAGCAGCTTCGGGAGTCAGCCCCAGCATTTT. Supplemented by reference TRBV7-9 and TRBJ1-5, the full variable domain reads DTGVSQNPRHKITKRGQNVTFRCDPISEHNRLYWYRQTLGQGPEFLTYFQNEAQLEKSRLLSDRFSAERPKGSFSTLEIQRTEQGDSAMYLCASSFGSQPQHFGDGTRLSIL.

This clonotype has a single count. The chain joins TRBV11-2 to TRBJ2-5; 9 positions agree with TRBD1. CDR3 length: 18 amino acids. Germline loops: CDR1 SGHAT, CDR2 FQNNGV. The trim removed 5 bases at V and 1 base at J, leaving 14 bases unmatched. The chain's CDR3 is CASSALGPGQGGQETQYF. The DNA of the CDR3 is TGTGCCAGCAGCGCTTTGGGGCCGGGACAGGGTGGCCAAGAGACCCAGTACTTC.

This clonotype has ten or more counts. This chain uses TRBV27 with TRBJ2-4; D is possibly TRBD1 (5 bases). The length of the CDR3 is 12 residues. Trimming took 10 bases from V and 0 from J, leaving 7 bases between them. CDR1 is MNHEY, CDR2 SMNVEV, per germline (reference sequence). In nucleotides, the CDR3 is TGTGCCACCACAGGAGCCAAAAACATTCAGTACTTC. Translation gives CATTGAKNIQYF.

This clonotype was counted at least ten times. The chain joins TRBV12-3 or TRBV12-4 to TRBJ2-1, with 12 bases that match TRBD1. Trimming took 6 bases from V and 9 from J; bases not matched to a gene: 9. The CDR3 runs 15 residues. Here the CDR3 DNA reads TGTGCCAGCAGGCCGGGACAGGGGGCGTCGGGTGAGCAGTTCTTC. It yields the protein CASRPGQGASGEQFF.